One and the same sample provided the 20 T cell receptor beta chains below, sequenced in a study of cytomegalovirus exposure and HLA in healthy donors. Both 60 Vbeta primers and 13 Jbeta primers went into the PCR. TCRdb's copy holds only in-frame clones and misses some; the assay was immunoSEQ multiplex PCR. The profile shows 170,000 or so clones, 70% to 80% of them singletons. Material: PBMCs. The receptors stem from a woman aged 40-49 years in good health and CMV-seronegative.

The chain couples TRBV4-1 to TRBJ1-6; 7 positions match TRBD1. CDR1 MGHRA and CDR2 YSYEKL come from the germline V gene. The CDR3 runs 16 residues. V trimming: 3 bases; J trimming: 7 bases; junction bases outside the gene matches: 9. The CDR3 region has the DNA TGCGCCAGCAGCCATCCAAGGACAGGAAAAAATTCACCCCTCCACTTT. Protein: CASSHPRTGKNSPLHF.

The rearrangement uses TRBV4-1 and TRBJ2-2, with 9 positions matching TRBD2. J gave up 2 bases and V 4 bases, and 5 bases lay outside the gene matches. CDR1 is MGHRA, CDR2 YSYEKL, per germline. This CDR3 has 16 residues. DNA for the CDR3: TGCGCCAGCAGCCGAAGCGGGGGGCTTAACACCGGGGAGCTGTTTTTT. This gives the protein CASSRSGGLNTGELFF.

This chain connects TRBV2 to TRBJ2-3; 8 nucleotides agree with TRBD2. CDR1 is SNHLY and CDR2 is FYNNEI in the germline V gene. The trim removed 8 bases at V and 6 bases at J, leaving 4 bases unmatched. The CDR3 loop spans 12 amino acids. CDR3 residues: CASGLALDTQYF. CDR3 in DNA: TGTGCCAGCGGACTAGCATTGGATACGCAGTATTTT.

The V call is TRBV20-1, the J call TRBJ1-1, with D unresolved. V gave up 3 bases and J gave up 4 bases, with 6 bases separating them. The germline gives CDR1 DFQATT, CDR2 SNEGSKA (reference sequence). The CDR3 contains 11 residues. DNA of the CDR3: TGCAGTGCTAGGAGTCCCACTGAAGCTTTCTTT. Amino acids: CSARSPTEAFF.

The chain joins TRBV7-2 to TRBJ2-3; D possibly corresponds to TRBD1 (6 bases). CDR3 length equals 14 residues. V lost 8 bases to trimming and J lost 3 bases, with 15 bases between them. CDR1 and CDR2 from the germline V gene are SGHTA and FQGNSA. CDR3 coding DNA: TGTGCCAGCTCCCGCCCAGGGGCGACAGATACGCAGTATTTT. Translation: CASSRPGATDTQYF.

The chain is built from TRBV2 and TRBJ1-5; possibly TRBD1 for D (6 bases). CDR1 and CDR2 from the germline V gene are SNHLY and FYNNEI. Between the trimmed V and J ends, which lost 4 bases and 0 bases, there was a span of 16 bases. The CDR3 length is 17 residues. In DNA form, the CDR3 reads TGTGCCAGCAGTGTGGGGGACACGTTAATTAGCAATCAGCCCCAGCATTTT. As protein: CASSVGDTLISNQPQHF.

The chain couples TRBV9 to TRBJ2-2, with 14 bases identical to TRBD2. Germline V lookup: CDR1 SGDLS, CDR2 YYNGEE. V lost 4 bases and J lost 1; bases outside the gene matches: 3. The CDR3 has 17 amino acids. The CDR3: CASSPGLAGGNTGELFF. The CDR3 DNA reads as TGTGCCAGCAGCCCCGGACTAGCGGGAGGGAACACCGGGGAGCTGTTTTTT.

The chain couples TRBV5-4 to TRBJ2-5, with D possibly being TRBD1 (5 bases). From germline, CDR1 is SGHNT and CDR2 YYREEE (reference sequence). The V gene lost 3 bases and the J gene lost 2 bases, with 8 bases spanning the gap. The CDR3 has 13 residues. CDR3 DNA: TGTGCCAGCAGCTCGACAGTGCAAGAGACCCAGTACTTC. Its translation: CASSSTVQETQYF.

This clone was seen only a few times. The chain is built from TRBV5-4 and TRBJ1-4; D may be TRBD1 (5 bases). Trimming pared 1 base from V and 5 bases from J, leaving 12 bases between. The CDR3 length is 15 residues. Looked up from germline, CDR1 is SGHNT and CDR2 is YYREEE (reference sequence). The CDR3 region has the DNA TGTGCCAGCAGCTTGCTGGGGCAGCCGAATGAAAAACTGTTTTTT. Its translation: CASSLLGQPNEKLFF.

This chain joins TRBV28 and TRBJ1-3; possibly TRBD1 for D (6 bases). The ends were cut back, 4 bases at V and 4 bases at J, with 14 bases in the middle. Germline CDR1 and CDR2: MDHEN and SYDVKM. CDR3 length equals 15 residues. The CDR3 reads CASSSGEGTGNTIYF. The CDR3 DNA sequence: TGTGCCAGCAGTTCAGGGGAGGGAACAGGAAACACCATATATTTT.

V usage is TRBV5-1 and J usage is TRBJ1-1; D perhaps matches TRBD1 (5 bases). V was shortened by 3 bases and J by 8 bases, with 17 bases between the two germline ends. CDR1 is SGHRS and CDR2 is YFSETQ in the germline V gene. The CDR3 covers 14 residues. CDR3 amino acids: CASSSYGGTLEAFF. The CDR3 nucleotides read TGCGCCAGCAGCTCGTATGGGGGGACCCTCGAAGCTTTCTTT.

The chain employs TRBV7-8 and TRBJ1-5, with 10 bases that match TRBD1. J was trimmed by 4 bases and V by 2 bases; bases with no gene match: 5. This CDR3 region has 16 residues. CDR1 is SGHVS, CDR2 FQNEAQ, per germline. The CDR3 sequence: CASSLPPDRGNQPQHF. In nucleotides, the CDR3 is TGTGCCAGCAGCTTACCGCCGGACAGGGGGAATCAGCCCCAGCATTTT.

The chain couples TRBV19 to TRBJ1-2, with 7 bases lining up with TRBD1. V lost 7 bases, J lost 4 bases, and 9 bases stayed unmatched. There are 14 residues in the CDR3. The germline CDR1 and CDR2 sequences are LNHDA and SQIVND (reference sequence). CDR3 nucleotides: TGTGCCAGTACTCTAGAGACAGGGCCCTATGGCTACACCTTC. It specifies CASTLETGPYGYTF.

Written as DNA, the CDR3 is TGCGCCAGCAGCCAACCGTTAGGGGAGCTGTTTTTT. Amino acids: CASSQPLGELFF. This chain uses TRBV4-3 with TRBJ2-2; no clear D. This CDR3 is 12 amino acids long. Germline V gene data show CDR1 as LGHNA and CDR2 as YSLEER. The V end was cut by 2 bases, the J end by 8 bases, with 6 bases between.

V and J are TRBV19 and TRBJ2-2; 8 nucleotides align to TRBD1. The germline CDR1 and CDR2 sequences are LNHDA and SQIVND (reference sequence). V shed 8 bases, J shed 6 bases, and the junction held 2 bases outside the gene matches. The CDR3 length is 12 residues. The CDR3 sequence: CASRTGSGELFF. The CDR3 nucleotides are TGTGCCAGTCGGACAGGGTCCGGGGAGCTGTTTTTT. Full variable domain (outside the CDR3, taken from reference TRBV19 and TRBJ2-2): DGGITQSPKYLFRKEGQNVTLSCEQNLNHDAMYWYRQDPGQGLRLIYYSQIVNDFQKGDIAEGYSVSREKKESFPLTVTSAQKNPTAFYLCASRTGSGELFFGEGSRLTVL.

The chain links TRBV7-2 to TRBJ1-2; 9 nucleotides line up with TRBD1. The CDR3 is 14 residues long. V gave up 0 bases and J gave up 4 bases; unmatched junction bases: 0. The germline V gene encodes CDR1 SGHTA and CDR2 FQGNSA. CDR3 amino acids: CASSLAGQGYGYTF. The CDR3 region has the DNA TGTGCCAGCAGCTTAGCGGGACAGGGCTATGGCTACACCTTC.

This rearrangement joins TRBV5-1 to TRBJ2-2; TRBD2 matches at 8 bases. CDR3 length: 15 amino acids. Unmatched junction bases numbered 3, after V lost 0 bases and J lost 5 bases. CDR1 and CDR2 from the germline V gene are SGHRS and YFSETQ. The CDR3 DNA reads TGCGCCAGCAGCTTGGAGGCGGGGGGAACCGGGGAGCTGTTTTTT. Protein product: CASSLEAGGTGELFF.

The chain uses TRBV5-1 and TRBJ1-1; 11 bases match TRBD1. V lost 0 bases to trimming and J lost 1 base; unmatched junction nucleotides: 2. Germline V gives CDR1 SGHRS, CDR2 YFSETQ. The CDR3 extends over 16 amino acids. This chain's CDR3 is CASSLAGQGANTEAFF. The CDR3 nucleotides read TGCGCCAGCAGCTTGGCCGGACAGGGGGCGAACACTGAAGCTTTCTTT.

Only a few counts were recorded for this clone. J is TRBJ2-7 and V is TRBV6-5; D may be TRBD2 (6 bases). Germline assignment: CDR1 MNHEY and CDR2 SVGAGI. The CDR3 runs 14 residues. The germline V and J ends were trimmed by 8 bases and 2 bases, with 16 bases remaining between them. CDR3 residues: CASAYGTAAYEQYF. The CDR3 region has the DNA TGTGCCAGCGCTTATGGGACTGCAGCCTACGAGCAGTACTTC.

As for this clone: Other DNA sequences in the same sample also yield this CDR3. CDR3 protein: CASSSRLAGSYEQYF. The CDR3 nucleotides read TGTGCCAGCAGCTCCAGGCTAGCGGGGTCCTACGAGCAGTACTTC. The rearrangement uses TRBV13 and TRBJ2-7, with TRBD2 matching over 9 bases. Germline lookup yields CDR1 PRHDT and CDR2 FYEKMQ (reference sequence). V dropped 4 bases and J dropped 1; count of bases not matched to a gene: 5. The CDR3 contains 15 residues.